This TCR beta chain was recorded in a study of tumor-infiltrating lymphocytes in oesophageal squamous cell carcinoma. V lost 2 bases to trimming and J lost 3 bases, with 14 bases between them. The CDR3 sequence is 16 residues long. CDR1 and CDR2 (germline): SEHNR, FQNEAQ (reference sequence). This clonotype was counted many times. TCRdb recomputed calls from the PCR reads with MiXCR, one row per CDR3 protein. The table has some 21,000 distinct CDR3 sequences, 40% to 45% seen once. The sequence was collected from a male donor with esophageal squamous cell carcinoma. Sequencing was done on a sample of normal esophageal tissue next to the tumor. The J gene is TRBJ1-3, the V gene TRBV7-9, with D unresolved. The CDR3 nucleotides are TGTGCCAGCAGCTTAAATCTAGGGCAGTTTGGAAACACCATATATTTT. It specifies CASSLNLGQFGNTIYF.